The clone carrying this T cell receptor beta chain was picked up many times. The antigen is unknown. The sample is drawn from a study of regulatory T cells in long-lasting Graves disease. Study-level information: For a period under 3 months, newly diagnosed Graves' patients had taken antithyroid drugs. Findings and limits, study-wide: Whereas around 970 public clonotypes were shared by new patients, persistent patients shared more, at some 2,900. Only a small sample size was used, which may have cut accuracy.

Germline-derived CDR1 and CDR2 are SGHNT and YYREEE (reference sequence). This CDR3 contains 13 residues. V lost 1 base and J lost 5, with 8 bases in between. Stated time point: newly diagnosed GD, antithyroid drugs for less than 3 months. After RNA was extracted from PBMCs, the TCR library was made from it. Libraries of TCR beta came from iRepertoire HTBI primers plus Arm-PCR of CDR3 regions. In the authors' workflow: Sequenced samples collectively carried 62 TRBV and roughly 15 TRBJ segments. TCRdb analysed the multiplex PCR reads with MiXCR anew, one entry per CDR3 protein. In this record, the V and J calls reflect TCRdb's handling and not the investigators' own analysis. The sample holds 400,000 to 500,000 distinct CDR3 sequences, 12% to 15% seen once. These same records also appear under a second study, on T cells in Graves' hyperthyroidism and ophthalmopathy.

The sample here was peripheral blood mononuclear cells (PBMCs), taken at new diagnosis, from a patient treated with antithyroid drugs. The rearrangement links TRBV5-4 to TRBJ2-3; D call uncertain. This receptor was obtained from a woman in her fifties or sixties with Graves disease. This chain's CDR3 is CASSLRGLDTQYF. CDR3 sequence (DNA): TGTGCCAGCAGCTTGCGTGGGCTAGATACGCAGTATTTT.